A single sample is the source of the 8 T cell receptor beta chains below, sequenced in a study of blood T cell repertoires in COVID-19. Produced via immunoSEQ multiplex PCR; TCRdb's table is partial and in-frame only. The repertoire has about 200,000 clones, more than 75% of them found once; the top ten carry around 5.7%. The sequenced material came from PBMCs or T cells enriched from blood (not recorded which). The receptors shown here come from a man between 40 and 49 years old with acute COVID-19.

The J gene is TRBJ2-2, the V gene TRBV5-4; 8 nucleotides line up with TRBD1. Germline CDR1 SGHNT, CDR2 YYREEE (reference sequence). Trimming took 6 bases from V and 5 from J; bases not matched to a gene: 9. The CDR3 has 15 amino acids. CDR3 DNA: TGTGCCAGCACCCCCGGGACAGGAAGAACCGGGGAGCTGTTTTTT. It specifies CASTPGTGRTGELFF.

The chain has TRBV30 and TRBJ2-1, with 7 nucleotides matching TRBD2. The CDR3 covers 14 residues. Germline-derived CDR1 and CDR2 are GTSNPN and SVGIG (reference sequence). J gave up 9 bases and V 4 bases, and 12 bases lay outside the gene matches. In nucleotides, the CDR3 is TGTGCCTGGATCCGGGACTACCCCTTTGGTGAGCAGTTCTTC. Amino acids: CAWIRDYPFGEQFF. Variable domain in full (rest from reference TRBV30 and TRBJ2-1): SQTIHQWPATLVQPVGSPLSLECTVEGTSNPNLYWYRQAAGRGLQLLFYSVGIGQISSEVPQNLSASRPQDRQFILSSKKLLLSDSGFYLCAWIRDYPFGEQFFGPGTRLTVL.

The chain links TRBV9 to TRBJ2-3; D not certain. The V and J ends lost 0 bases and 4 bases respectively, with 9 bases between them. The length of the CDR3 is 14 residues. Germline V lookup: CDR1 SGDLS, CDR2 YYNGEE. CDR3 sequence: CASSVGVEADTQYF. CDR3 bases: TGTGCCAGCAGCGTAGGAGTTGAGGCAGATACGCAGTATTTT.

The V and J genes are TRBV2 and TRBJ1-4; perhaps TRBD1 as D (5 bases). This CDR3 is built from 14 residues. V lost 6 bases and J lost 0, with 8 bases in between. Per germline, CDR1 SNHLY and CDR2 FYNNEI. This chain's CDR3 is CASRVTATNEKLFF. CDR3 DNA sequence: TGTGCCAGCAGGGTGACAGCAACTAATGAAAAACTGTTTTTT. Supplemented by reference TRBV2 and TRBJ1-4, the full variable domain reads EPEVTQTPSHQVTQMGQEVILRCVPISNHLYFYWYRQILGQKVEFLVSFYNNEISEKSEIFDDQFSVERPDGSNFTLKIRSTKLEDSAMYFCASRVTATNEKLFFGSGTQLSVL.

The rearrangement joins TRBV5-1 to TRBJ1-6, with D uncertain. Germline V gene sequence: CDR1 SGHRS, CDR2 YFSETQ. CDR3 length: 14 amino acids. Trimming left V 0 bases short and J 6 bases short, with 7 bases between. The CDR3 protein is CASSLEHSNSPLHF. The CDR3 DNA sequence: TGCGCCAGCAGCTTGGAACACAGTAATTCACCCCTCCACTTT.

This sequence joins TRBV25-1 and TRBJ1-2; D possibly corresponds to TRBD1 (6 bases). Germline V gene sequence: CDR1 MGHDK, CDR2 SYGVNS. The V gene lost 7 bases and the J gene lost 3 bases, with 12 bases spanning the gap. This CDR3 has 13 amino acids. The CDR3 sequence is CASNRAGDYGYTF. The DNA of the CDR3 is TGTGCCAGCAACAGGGCGGGGGACTATGGCTACACCTTC.

This clone was seen just once. The CDR3 DNA sequence: TGCGCCAGCAGTGATTTCGGGACAGGGGACGTCCTGAACACTGAAGCTTTCTTT. Amino acid sequence: CASSDFGTGDVLNTEAFF. The chain has TRBV10-1 and TRBJ1-1; 10 bases are a match to TRBD1. With V trimmed by 3 bases and J by 0 bases, 10 bases remained unmatched. The germline gives CDR1 WNHNN, CDR2 SYGVQD (reference sequence). This CDR3 region has 18 residues.

This clone was detected only once. J is TRBJ2-7 and V is TRBV30, with 7 bases fitting TRBD1. In germline, CDR1 is GTSNPN, CDR2 SVGIG (reference sequence). V lost 2 bases and J lost 4; bases outside the gene matches: 8. CDR3 length equals 14 residues. The CDR3 loop reads CAWSTTGRGYEQYF. The DNA for the CDR3 is TGTGCCTGGAGTACGACAGGGAGAGGTTACGAGCAGTACTTC.